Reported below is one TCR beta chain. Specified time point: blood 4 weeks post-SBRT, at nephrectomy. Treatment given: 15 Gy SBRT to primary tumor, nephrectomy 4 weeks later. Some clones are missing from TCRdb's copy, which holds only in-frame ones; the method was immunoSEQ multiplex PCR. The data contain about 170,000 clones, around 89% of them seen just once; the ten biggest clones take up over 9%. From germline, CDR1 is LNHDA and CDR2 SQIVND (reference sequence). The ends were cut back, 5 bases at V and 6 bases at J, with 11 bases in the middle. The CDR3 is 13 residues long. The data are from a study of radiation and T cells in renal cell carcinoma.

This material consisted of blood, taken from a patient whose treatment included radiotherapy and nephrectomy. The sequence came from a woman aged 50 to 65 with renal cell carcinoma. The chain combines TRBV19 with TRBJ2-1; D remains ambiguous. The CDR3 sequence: CASSANIVNEQFF. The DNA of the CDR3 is TGTGCCAGTAGTGCTAACATCGTCAATGAGCAGTTCTTC. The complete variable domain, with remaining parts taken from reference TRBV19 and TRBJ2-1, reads DGGITQSPKYLFRKEGQNVTLSCEQNLNHDAMYWYRQDPGQGLRLIYYSQIVNDFQKGDIAEGYSVSREKKESFPLTVTSAQKNPTAFYLCASSANIVNEQFFGPGTRLTVL.